The 32 T cell receptor beta chains in this list originate from one sample, sequenced in a study of human T cells and chemical hapten exposure. MiXCR, run by TCRdb on the RACE reads, gives a single entry per CDR3 protein. The table lists 130,000 or so distinct CDR3 sequences, about 9.4% of them singletons, with around 1.9% in the top ten. Time point: healthy volunteer bleed at 2 weeks. Unfractionated whole blood was the source from which total RNA was extracted. Sequenced input: whole blood. These receptor sequences come from a male donor in good health. Some clones in this sample may be carry-over from other donors' samples.

At least ten counts were recorded for this clonotype. The rearrangement links TRBV7-6 to TRBJ2-7; D not certain. V lost 1 base to trimming and J lost 0 bases, with 10 bases between them. Germline CDR1 SGHVS, CDR2 FNYEAQ. The CDR3 has 15 amino acids. CDR3 loop: CASSLVDGNSYEQYF. The CDR3 DNA is TGTGCCAGCAGCTTAGTGGACGGAAACTCCTACGAGCAGTACTTC.

This clonotype showed up just a few times. The J gene is TRBJ2-1, the V gene TRBV7-2; 9 bases are a match to TRBD2. V shed 5 bases, J shed 0 bases, and the junction held 8 bases outside the gene matches. Germline-derived CDR1 and CDR2 are SGHTA and FQGNSA. The CDR3 covers 17 residues. CDR3 nucleotide sequence: TGTGCCAGCAGCCCAGGGGTTAGCGGGAGCTCCTACAATGAGCAGTTCTTC. This gives the protein CASSPGVSGSSYNEQFF.

This clonotype has a count of ten or more. The chain combines TRBV7-2 with TRBJ1-2; the D is unclear. Per the germline V gene, CDR1 is SGHTA and CDR2 is FQGNSA. Between the trimmed V and J ends, which lost 3 bases and 2 bases, there was a span of 10 bases. The CDR3 covers 14 residues. The CDR3 here is CASSLGGANYGYTF. The CDR3 DNA reads as TGTGCCAGCAGCTTGGGCGGAGCCAACTATGGCTACACCTTC.

Of note for this clonotype: The CDR3 end shows no conserved phenylalanine or tryptophan, and so a read error is likely. The gene calls are TRBV7-7 and TRBJ1-2, with a weak D call TRBD1 (6 bases). V lost 7 bases, J lost 8 bases, and 17 bases lay in between. This CDR3 has 13 residues. Germline V gene lookup returns CDR1 SSHAT and CDR2 FNYEAQ (reference sequence). The CDR3 DNA is TGTGCCAGCACCCTGGGGGGGGCGGACGGCTACACCTAC. Amino acid sequence: CASTLGGADGYTY.

This clonotype was counted a few times. The gene calls are TRBV6-2 or TRBV6-3 and TRBJ1-2; no clear D gene. The germline gives CDR1 MNHEY, CDR2 SVGEGT. V was pared by 8 bases and J by 4 bases, with 11 bases between. This CDR3 contains 12 residues. This CDR3 is CASGRTVYGYTF. As DNA, the CDR3 is TGTGCCAGCGGACGGACGGTCTATGGCTACACCTTC.

This rearrangement joins TRBV5-1 to TRBJ2-3, with TRBD2 identical over 9 bases. Germline values: CDR1 SGHRS, CDR2 YFSETQ. Trimming took 2 bases from V and 6 from J; bases not matched to a gene: 4. The CDR3 runs 14 residues. The chain's CDR3 is CASSFISGRDTQYF. CDR3 DNA sequence: TGCGCCAGCAGCTTTATAAGCGGGAGGGATACGCAGTATTTT.

The sample holds a few counts of this clonotype. The genes are TRBV15 and TRBJ2-5; 8 bases match TRBD1. The CDR3 has 17 residues. Germline loops: CDR1 LNHNV, CDR2 YYDKDF (reference sequence). J gave up 2 bases and V 5 bases, and 13 bases lay outside the gene matches. The CDR3 loop is CATSRPDREVGQETQYF. The DNA of the CDR3 is TGTGCCACCAGCCGGCCGGACAGGGAGGTGGGGCAAGAGACCCAGTACTTC.

This clonotype was counted a few times. The chain joins TRBV7-3 to TRBJ2-7; D gene uncertain. V lost 5 bases and J 2 bases, leaving 16 bases between the germline ends. Per germline, CDR1 SGHTA and CDR2 FQGTGA. The CDR3 contains 15 residues. The CDR3 DNA is TGTGCCAGCAGCCCCAGCCCAGCACTCACCTACGAGCAGTACTTC. It is translated as CASSPSPALTYEQYF.

This clonotype was seen at least ten times. This chain connects TRBV20-1 to TRBJ2-1, with a weak D call TRBD2 (6 bases). The V and J ends lost 0 bases and 7 bases respectively, with 25 bases between them. CDR3 size: 18 residues. Germline CDR1 is DFQATT and CDR2 is SNEGSKA (reference sequence). CDR3 in DNA: TGCAGTGCTAGAGACCTACGGGGAACTAGCCCCATCGAGAATGAGCAGTTCTTC. Translating it yields CSARDLRGTSPIENEQFF.

This clonotype was observed a handful of times. In nucleotides, the CDR3 is TGTGCCAGCACCCAAGGGACAGGGAACAATGAGCAGTTCTTC. Its translation: CASTQGTGNNEQFF. This rearrangement joins TRBV12-3 or TRBV12-4 to TRBJ2-1, with 9 bases identical to TRBD1. This CDR3 has 14 residues. The V gene end was trimmed by 7 bases and the J gene end by 5 bases; junction bases not matched to a gene: 6.

In this sample, this clonotype turned up a few times. The chain links TRBV7-9 to TRBJ1-6; perhaps TRBD1 as D (5 bases). V was trimmed by 6 bases and J by 4 bases, leaving 10 bases between them. Germline CDR1 reads SEHNR; CDR2 reads FQNEAQ (reference sequence). The CDR3 has 14 amino acids. The CDR3 region is CASRLDSYNSPLHF. The CDR3, as DNA: TGTGCCAGCAGACTCGACAGTTATAATTCACCCCTCCACTTT.

This rearrangement joins TRBV2 to TRBJ2-2; TRBD1 matches at 7 bases. The ends lost 7 bases at V and 2 bases at J; junction bases unmatched: 4. Germline CDR1 SNHLY, CDR2 FYNNEI. CDR3 length: 14 amino acids. The CDR3 DNA reads TGTGCCAGCACCCGGGACAGCAACACCGGGGAGCTGTTTTTT. Amino acid sequence: CASTRDSNTGELFF.

The V gene is TRBV10-3, the J gene TRBJ2-2, with TRBD2 identical over 15 bases. Germline values: CDR1 ENHRY, CDR2 SYGVKD. Trimming took 6 bases from V and 0 from J; bases not matched to a gene: 5. CDR3 length equals 18 residues. Here the CDR3 DNA reads TGTGCCATCAGAGGGACTAGCGGGAGGACCACGAACACCGGGGAGCTGTTTTTT. Residues: CAIRGTSGRTTNTGELFF.

In its sample, this clonotype was seen a few times. The chain joins TRBV27 to TRBJ2-4, with D perhaps TRBD1 or TRBD2 (5 bases each). V lost 8 bases, J lost 3 bases, and 14 bases lay in between. The CDR3 has 14 residues. Looked up from germline, CDR1 is MNHEY and CDR2 is SMNVEV (reference sequence). CDR3 sequence reads: CASRAVGVKNIQYF. The CDR3 DNA sequence: TGTGCCAGCCGGGCTGTGGGGGTCAAAAACATTCAGTACTTC.

This clonotype was seen repeatedly, ten times or more. The chain is built from TRBV7-9 and TRBJ1-2, with 8 bases matching TRBD1. Losses at the gene ends were 5 bases for V and 3 bases for J; bases not matched to a gene: 8. CDR1 and CDR2 from the germline V gene are SEHNR and FQNEAQ (reference sequence). There are 15 residues in the CDR3. The CDR3, as DNA: TGTGCCAGCAGCCCTCTGAACAGGGGGGACTATGGCTACACCTTC. Translation: CASSPLNRGDYGYTF.

This clonotype was detected ten times or more. The chain employs TRBV4-3 and TRBJ2-5; 7 bases align to TRBD1. The CDR3 loop spans 14 amino acids. Germline V lookup: CDR1 LGHNA, CDR2 YSLEER. V lost 4 bases and J lost 2; bases outside the gene matches: 4. The CDR3, as DNA: TGCGCCAGCAGCCGGGACAGAGGACAAGAGACCCAGTACTTC. Protein: CASSRDRGQETQYF.

The chain is built from TRBV7-9 and TRBJ1-1; D not certain. Trimming cost V 6 bases and J 0 bases, with 20 bases left between them. Germline lookup yields CDR1 SEHNR and CDR2 FQNEAQ (reference sequence). CDR3 length: 17 residues. CDR3: CASSPSLGAALNTEAFF. The CDR3 DNA sequence: TGTGCCAGCAGTCCGTCCCTCGGTGCAGCCTTGAACACTGAAGCTTTCTTT. Variable domain in full (rest from reference TRBV7-9 and TRBJ1-1): DTGVSQNPRHKITKRGQNVTFRCDPISEHNRLYWYRQTLGQGPEFLTYFQNEAQLEKSRLLSDRFSAERPKGSFSTLEIQRTEQGDSAMYLCASSPSLGAALNTEAFFGQGTRLTVV.

This clonotype has more than one count but fewer than ten. The chain is built from TRBV5-1 and TRBJ2-1, with D uncertain. Germline lookup yields CDR1 SGHRS and CDR2 YFSETQ. There are 16 residues in the CDR3. V was trimmed by 1 base and J by 2 bases, leaving 13 bases between them. This CDR3 is CASSLQGQVPYNEQFF. The CDR3 bases are TGCGCCAGCAGCTTGCAAGGCCAGGTGCCCTACAATGAGCAGTTCTTC.

This clonotype was seen a handful of times. The rearrangement uses TRBV6-5 and TRBJ2-5; no clear D gene. Germline V gene lookup returns CDR1 MNHEY and CDR2 SVGAGI. This CDR3 has 13 residues. Trimming pared 3 bases from V and 1 base from J, leaving 6 bases between. The CDR3 DNA sequence: TGTGCCAGCAGTTATAGTGCCCAAGAGACCCAGTACTTC. Its translation: CASSYSAQETQYF.

The V gene is TRBV20-1, the J gene TRBJ2-5, with a weak D call TRBD1 (8 bases). This CDR3 has 14 residues. CDR1 and CDR2 from the germline V gene are DFQATT and SNEGSKA (reference sequence). The V and J ends lost 4 bases and 3 bases respectively, with 15 bases between them. Written as DNA, the CDR3 is TGCAGTGCTAAAACAGGGGGGGGGGAAGAGACCCAGTACTTC. Protein product: CSAKTGGGEETQYF.

V is TRBV7-2 and J is TRBJ2-3; D call uncertain. The CDR3 is 13 amino acids. V lost 5 bases to trimming and J lost 3 bases, with 9 bases between them. The germline CDR1 and CDR2 sequences are SGHTA and FQGNSA. CDR3 amino acids: CASSEIETDTQYF. The CDR3 DNA is TGTGCCAGCAGCGAGATAGAAACAGATACGCAGTATTTT.

This sequence joins TRBV6-5 and TRBJ2-3; TRBD2 matches 8 bases. The CDR3 length is 15 residues. Germline CDR1 reads MNHEY; CDR2 reads SVGAGI. V was pared by 4 bases and J by 1 base, with 4 bases of the junction left unmatched. The CDR3 here is CASSFAGGGTDTQYF. CDR3 bases: TGTGCCAGCAGTTTCGCGGGAGGTGGCACAGATACGCAGTATTTT.

This clonotype showed up just a few times. The genes are TRBV18 and TRBJ1-2; D not resolved. V lost 3 bases to trimming and J lost 3 bases, with 8 bases between them. Looked up from germline, CDR1 is KGHSH and CDR2 is LQKENI. The CDR3 has 13 amino acids. In DNA, the CDR3 is TGTGCCAGCTCACCCAAGAGTGACTATGGCTACACCTTC. Its protein product is CASSPKSDYGYTF.

This clonotype was seen only a few times. The chain combines TRBV27 with TRBJ2-5, with unresolved D. CDR3 length equals 11 residues. CDR1 is MNHEY and CDR2 is SMNVEV in the germline V gene (reference sequence). The V end lost 3 bases, the J end lost 4 bases, and 3 bases lay between the germline ends. CDR3 residues: CASSFRETQYF. Written as DNA, the CDR3 is TGTGCCAGCAGTTTCCGAGAGACCCAGTACTTC.

This clonotype was detected ten times or more. CDR3 DNA sequence: TGCAGCGTTAAGGGGAACAGGCCGCATGATGAAAAACTGTTTTTT. The encoded protein is CSVKGNRPHDEKLFF. The genes are TRBV29-1 and TRBJ1-4; D might be TRBD1 (5 bases). The germline V and J ends were trimmed by 5 bases and 6 bases, with 19 bases remaining between them. This CDR3 spans 15 amino acids. The V gene's germline CDR1 is SQVTM and CDR2 ANQGSEA.

Many counts were recorded for this clonotype. V is TRBV5-4 and J is TRBJ1-4; 9 nucleotides align to TRBD1. The V gene end was trimmed by 4 bases and the J gene end by 7 bases; junction bases not matched to a gene: 5. The CDR3 sequence is 14 residues long. Germline V gives CDR1 SGHNT, CDR2 YYREEE (reference sequence). The CDR3 DNA reads as TGTGCCAGCAGCCTACAGGGGGCGGGTGAAAAACTGTTTTTT. Amino acid sequence: CASSLQGAGEKLFF.

This clonotype has a handful of counts. The chain recombines TRBV6-1 with TRBJ2-7, with D uncertain. The CDR3 spans 13 residues. The germline V and J ends were trimmed by 1 base and 2 bases, with 6 bases remaining between them. Per the germline V gene, CDR1 is MNHNS and CDR2 is SASEGT. Written as DNA, the CDR3 is TGTGCCAGCAGTGAAGGGGAAGCCTACGAGCAGTACTTC. This translates into CASSEGEAYEQYF.

This clonotype was seen repeatedly, ten times or more. The chain uses TRBV20-1 and TRBJ2-3; D ambiguous. This CDR3 is built from 12 residues. V lost 0 bases and J 3 bases, leaving 4 bases between the germline ends. Germline assignment: CDR1 DFQATT and CDR2 SNEGSKA (reference sequence). The CDR3 sequence: CSAREETDTQYF. CDR3 coding DNA: TGCAGTGCTAGAGAGGAAACAGATACGCAGTATTTT.

This clonotype has a handful of counts. The chain recombines TRBV12-3 or TRBV12-4 with TRBJ2-7, with a tentative D call TRBD1 (6 bases). The V and J ends lost 2 bases and 0 bases respectively, with 11 bases between them. This CDR3 spans 15 amino acids. The CDR3 bases are TGTGCCAGCAGTTTAAAAGGGGACAACTCCTACGAGCAGTACTTC. Protein product: CASSLKGDNSYEQYF.

Points on this clonotype: Possible read error: a much larger clone is one base away. A read error is likely, as this CDR3 ends without the conserved phenylalanine or tryptophan. The chain uses TRBV7-9 and TRBJ2-3; TRBD2 might be the D (6 bases). Germline CDR1 is SEHNR and CDR2 is FQNEAQ (reference sequence). Trimming left V 7 bases short and J 2 bases short, with 19 bases between. CDR3 length equals 16 residues. CDR3 in amino acids: CASTFSGQGDTDTQYL. In DNA form, the CDR3 reads TGTGCCAGCACCTTCAGCGGGCAGGGAGACACAGATACGCAGTATCTT.

This clonotype was seen ten or more times. This chain uses TRBV11-3 with TRBJ1-1; a possible D gene is TRBD1 (5 bases). This CDR3 has 14 residues. V was shortened by 0 bases and J by 2 bases, with 7 bases between the two germline ends. The V gene's germline CDR1 is SGHNT and CDR2 YENEEA. The CDR3 nucleotides are TGTGCCAGCAGCTTAGATGGGGGTAACACTGAAGCTTTCTTT. This encodes CASSLDGGNTEAFF.

This clonotype was detected only a few times. The CDR3 region has the DNA TGTGCCAGCAGCTTGGCGAACGGGGAGCTGTTTTTT. Translation: CASSLANGELFF. This chain uses TRBV5-4 with TRBJ2-2; D remains unclear. Trimming stripped 0 bases from V and 7 bases from J, with 4 bases between. From germline, CDR1 is SGHNT and CDR2 YYREEE (reference sequence). The CDR3 sequence is 12 residues long.